The T cell receptor beta chain under discussion was sequenced for a study of beta chain features in type 1 diabetes. Study in general: The examined sorted cells totaled about 110 million across samples.

This CDR3 contains 10 residues. V lost 4 bases and J lost 5, with 5 bases in between. CDR1 DFQATT and CDR2 SNEGSKA come from the germline V gene (reference sequence). This clone was counted between two and nine times. Its antigen is not known. What was sequenced were expressed TCRB transcripts, since all of the isolated RNA had been reverse transcribed. Naive, central memory and regulatory T cell samples came to a mean of approximately 3.57 million reads. Libraries were prepared by immunoSEQ multiplex PCR; TCRdb keeps only in-frame clonotypes and omits some of them. The sample has roughly 500,000 clones, roughly 11% seen once; the top ten hold 0.045% to 0.06%. Regarding the study as a whole: Insertions were fewer and deletions more numerous at VDJ junctions in type 1 diabetes patients.

The clonotype comes from a woman aged 18-35 years in good health. This chain connects TRBV20-1 to TRBJ2-5; no definite D call. The sample consisted of naive CD4+ T cells from blood. CDR3 amino acids: CSATVETQYF. Here the CDR3 DNA reads TGCAGTGCTACCGTGGAGACCCAGTACTTC.